A selection of T cell receptor beta chains follows, all from one sample in a study of cytomegalovirus exposure and HLA in healthy donors. Produced via immunoSEQ multiplex PCR; TCRdb's table is partial and in-frame only. The profile covers under 200,000 clones, with over 70% appearing a single time and approximately 0.51% taken by the ten largest. The sequenced material came from PBMCs. The receptors here all came from a woman aged 45 to 65 in good health and CMV-seronegative. The CDR3 runs from the conserved cysteine through the conserved F or W. A D gene is named only where the DNA matches it firmly. Size values are once, few and many counts, or a class for expanded clones, and some rows have none.

CASSAGLASGTDTQYF	TGTGCCAGCAGCGCGGGACTAGCATCTGGCACAGATACGCAGTATTTT	16	-	TRBV28	TRBD2	TRBJ2-3
CASSPSGGNQPQHF	TGTGCCAGCTCACCATCGGGAGGCAATCAGCCCCAGCATTTT	14	once	TRBV18	-	TRBJ1-5
CATLPGGVTGELFF	TGTGCCACCCTCCCCGGGGGGGTAACCGGGGAGCTGTTTTTT	14	-	TRBV28	TRBD2	TRBJ2-2
CASSNGQGGETQYF	TGCGCCAGCAGCAACGGACAGGGTGGGGAGACCCAGTACTTC	14	-	TRBV5-1	TRBD1	TRBJ2-5
CASSEVTGNYGYTF	TGCGCCAGCAGTGAAGTCACGGGAAACTATGGCTACACCTTC	14	-	TRBV10-2	-	TRBJ1-2
CASSMRQGWTGELFF	TGTGCCAGTAGTATGAGACAGGGATGGACCGGGGAGCTGTTTTTT	15	-	TRBV19	TRBD1	TRBJ2-2
CASSPTGYEQYF	TGTGCCAGCAGCCCGACAGGGTACGAGCAGTACTTC	12	-	TRBV5-5	TRBD1	TRBJ2-7
CAISESAGGNYGYTF	TGTGCCATCAGTGAGTCGGCAGGGGGTAACTATGGCTACACCTTC	15	-	TRBV10-3	TRBD1	TRBJ1-2
CASSQLAGGSNEQFF	TGCGCCAGCAGCCAACTAGCGGGGGGGTCCAATGAGCAGTTCTTC	15	-	TRBV4-3	TRBD2	TRBJ2-1
CATTQGARMADTQYF	TGTGCCACGACGCAGGGGGCGCGAATGGCAGATACGCAGTATTTT	15	-	TRBV19	TRBD1	TRBJ2-3
CASSQGQGAAGELFF	TGCGCCAGCAGCCAGGGACAGGGGGCGGCCGGGGAGCTGTTTTTT	15	few	TRBV5-1	TRBD1	TRBJ2-2
CASSTTPGRNIQYF	TGTGCCAGTAGTACGACGCCAGGTCGGAACATTCAGTACTTC	14	-	TRBV19	-	TRBJ2-4
CASSGGLAEGSYEQYF	TGTGCCAGCAGTGGAGGATTGGCGGAGGGTTCCTACGAGCAGTACTTC	16	-	TRBV6-1	-	TRBJ2-7
CASSHGQGGIYSNQPQHF	TGTGCCAGCAGCCATGGACAGGGCGGCATTTATAGCAATCAGCCCCAGCATTTT	18	once	TRBV28	TRBD1	TRBJ1-5
CAWLSWDRPYNEQFF	TGTGCCTGGCTGTCGTGGGACAGGCCCTACAATGAGCAGTTCTTC	15	-	TRBV30	TRBD1	TRBJ2-1
CASSFAYRGAVDEQFF	TGTGCCAGCAGTTTCGCCTACAGGGGCGCGGTCGATGAGCAGTTCTTC	16	-	TRBV28	TRBD1	TRBJ2-1
CASSEVTRLAGVAETQYF	TGTGCCAGCAGTGAAGTCACCCGACTAGCGGGAGTTGCCGAGACCCAGTACTTC	18	-	TRBV2	TRBD2	TRBJ2-5
CASSYASGPYNEQFF	TGCGCCAGCAGCTACGCTAGCGGTCCCTACAATGAGCAGTTCTTC	15	few	TRBV5-1	TRBD2	TRBJ2-1
CSVNTGDTIYF	TGCAGCGTTAACACAGGGGACACCATATATTTT	11	few	TRBV29-1	TRBD1	TRBJ1-3
CASKEAQPTEAFF	TGTGCCAGCAAAGAGGCCCAGCCCACTGAAGCTTTCTTT	13	-	TRBV2	-	TRBJ1-1
CASSVSGTGREKLFF	TGTGCCAGCAGCGTATCCGGGACAGGGCGTGAAAAACTGTTTTTT	15	-	TRBV7-9	TRBD1	TRBJ1-4
CASSSMNTEAFF	TGTGCCAGCAGTTCAATGAACACTGAAGCTTTCTTT	12	few	TRBV28	-	TRBJ1-1
CASSSANKGAPEAFF	TGTGCCAGCTCGTCAGCGAACAAGGGGGCGCCCGAAGCTTTCTTT	15	-	TRBV18	TRBD1	TRBJ1-1
CASSQLRGPGANVLTF	TGTGCCAGCTCACAACTCAGGGGACCTGGGGCCAACGTCCTGACTTTC	16	-	TRBV18	-	TRBJ2-6
CASSVAIGTDTQYF	TGTGCCAGCAGCGTAGCAATAGGCACAGATACGCAGTATTTT	14	few	TRBV9	-	TRBJ2-3
CASSSTGNGYTF	TGTGCCAGCAGTTCGACAGGGAACGGCTACACCTTC	12	-	TRBV28	TRBD1	TRBJ1-2
CASSLGTVQETQYF	TGTGCCAGCAGCTTAGGGACTGTCCAAGAGACCCAGTACTTC	14	-	TRBV11-2	-	TRBJ2-5
CASRRGRGYEQYF	TGTGCCAGCAGGCGGGGCCGGGGATACGAGCAGTACTTC	13	-	TRBV2	-	TRBJ2-7
CASSPTGQDNPRAKNIQYF	TGTGCCAGTAGTCCAACAGGGCAGGACAACCCTAGAGCCAAAAACATTCAGTACTTC	19	-	TRBV19	-	TRBJ2-4
CASSRGGYTEAFF	TGTGCCAGCAGCCGGGGGGGCTACACTGAAGCTTTCTTT	13	-	TRBV6-6	-	TRBJ1-1
CAISVNRGITDTQYF	TGTGCCATCAGTGTTAACAGGGGAATCACAGATACGCAGTATTTT	15	-	TRBV10-3	TRBD1	TRBJ2-3
CASSQAALGSGGEETQYF	TGCGCCAGCAGCCAAGCCGCACTCGGTAGCGGGGGGGAAGAGACCCAGTACTTC	18	-	TRBV4-3	TRBD2	TRBJ2-5
CASSIIAGANRHEQYF	TGTGCCAGTAGTATAATCGCGGGGGCCAATAGACACGAGCAGTACTTC	16	-	TRBV19	-	TRBJ2-7
CASSYNTNTEAFF	TGTGCCAGCAGTTATAACACAAACACTGAAGCTTTCTTT	13	once	TRBV6-5	-	TRBJ1-1
CASSVGQGDNTGELFF	TGTGCCAGCAGCGTAGGGCAGGGGGACAACACCGGGGAGCTGTTTTTT	16	-	TRBV9	TRBD1	TRBJ2-2
CASSERKTGFYEQYF	TGTGCCAGCAGTGAACGGAAGACAGGCTTCTACGAGCAGTACTTC	15	few	TRBV25-1	-	TRBJ2-7